Given below is one T cell receptor (beta chain) in context. Its antigen is unknown. The data were obtained in a study of beta chain features in type 1 diabetes. General observations from the study: Type 1 diabetes patients showed a moderate but significant shortening of TCRB CDR3s in all four CD4+ subsets.

The CDR3 covers 14 residues. V was pared by 5 bases and J by 4 bases, with 5 bases of the junction left unmatched. CDR1 KGHSH and CDR2 LQKENI come from the germline V gene. What was sequenced were expressed TCRB transcripts, since all of the isolated RNA had been reverse transcribed. Produced via immunoSEQ multiplex PCR; TCRdb's table is partial and in-frame only. The data show hundreds of thousands of clones, over 11% seen once. This receptor was taken from a man between 18 and 29 years old with type 1 diabetes. Specimen: naive CD4+ T cells from blood. The chain carries TRBV18 and TRBJ1-1; 9 bases map to TRBD1. CDR3 region: CASSGDRVGTEAFF. CDR3 nucleotide sequence: TGTGCCAGCTCAGGGGACAGGGTAGGCACTGAAGCTTTCTTT.